This T cell receptor (beta chain) was captured by sequencing in a study of T cell responses to AZD1222 COVID-19 vaccine. About this clone itself: Its antigen is unidentified.

Broader study findings: Variant regions that are unmutated are reportedly the target of nearly half of spike-specific TCRs. Sampling that yielded the repertoires occurred only after the peak T cell response. A rise in Spike-specific TCR breadth and depth followed two AZD1222 doses.

Looked up from germline, CDR1 is SGHDN and CDR2 is FVKESK. This CDR3 spans 12 amino acids. V was pared by 3 bases and J by 1 base, with 3 bases between. TCRdb keeps only in-frame clones here, not all; method: immunoSEQ multiplex PCR. The table has 130,000 or so clones, 86% seen once. V and J are TRBV14 and TRBJ1-2, with no clear D. The material sequenced was peripheral blood, taken on day 0 of AZD1222 vaccination. This receptor was obtained from an adult in good health. The CDR3 DNA is TGTGCCAGCAGCCAGGGTAACTATGGCTACACCTTC. Its translation is CASSQGNYGYTF. The full variable domain, with the rest looked up from reference TRBV14 and TRBJ1-2, is EAGVTQFPSHSVIEKGQTVTLRCDPISGHDNLYWYRRVMGKEIKFLLHFVKESKQDESGMPNNRFLAERTGGTYSTLKVQPAELEDSGVYFCASSQGNYGYTFGSGTRLTVV.